The clone carrying this T cell receptor beta chain showed up many times. Each CDR3 protein gets one entry after TCRdb re-called the 5' RACE reads with MiXCR. This repertoire shows roughly 100,000 distinct CDR3 sequences, 12% found once; its top ten account for approximately 4.7%. This record comes from a study of early T cells in non-severe SARS-CoV-2 infection. Looked up from germline, CDR1 is KGHSH and CDR2 is LQKENI. This CDR3 is built from 13 residues. V shed 2 bases and J shed 0 bases, with 4 bases lying between them. This receptor was identified in an adult who was a healthcare worker with PCR-confirmed SARS-CoV-2 infection or an uninfected control (not recorded which). The sample in question was whole blood, obtained at baseline. The V and J genes are TRBV18 and TRBJ1-1; no clear D. CDR3 in amino acids: CASSPGLNTEAFF. In nucleotides, the CDR3 is TGTGCCAGCTCACCAGGGCTGAACACTGAAGCTTTCTTT.